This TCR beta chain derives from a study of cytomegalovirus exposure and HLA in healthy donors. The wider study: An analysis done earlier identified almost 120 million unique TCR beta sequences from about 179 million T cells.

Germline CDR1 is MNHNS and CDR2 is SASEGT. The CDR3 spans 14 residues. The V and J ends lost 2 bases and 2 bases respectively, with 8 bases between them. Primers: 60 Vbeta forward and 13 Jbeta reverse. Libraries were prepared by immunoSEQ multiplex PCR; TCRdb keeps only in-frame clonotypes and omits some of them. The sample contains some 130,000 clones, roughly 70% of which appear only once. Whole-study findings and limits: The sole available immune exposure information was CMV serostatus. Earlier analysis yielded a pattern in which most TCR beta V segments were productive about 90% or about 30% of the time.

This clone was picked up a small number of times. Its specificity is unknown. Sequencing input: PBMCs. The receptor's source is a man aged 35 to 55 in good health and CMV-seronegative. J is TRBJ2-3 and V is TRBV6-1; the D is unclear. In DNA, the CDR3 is TGTGCCAGCAGTGAACCCCAGGTCACAGATACGCAGTATTTT. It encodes CASSEPQVTDTQYF.